A selection of T cell receptor beta chains follows, all from one sample in a study of human T cells and chemical hapten exposure. One entry per CDR3 protein results from TCRdb running MiXCR on the RACE reads. The sample holds a few hundred thousand distinct CDR3 sequences, about 8.1% seen once. This specimen consisted of whole blood, obtained in connection with sensitization to the hapten diphenylcyclopropenone (DPC). Receptors originate from a woman in her 40s with alopecia areata. Some clones in this sample may be carry-over from other donors' samples. Each CDR3 is given with its conserved first and last residue. The D gene is left open where the match is weak. Only part of the rows carry a size: once, few, many, or a class if the clone is expanded.

TRBV24-1,-,TRBJ2-1,TRBD2,CATSSSGGNSYNEQFF,TGTGCCACCAGTAGCAGCGGGGGTAACTCCTACAATGAGCAGTTCTTC
TRBV6-6,few,TRBJ2-5,-,CASSYGQPGETQYF,TGTGCCAGCAGTTACGGGCAGCCCGGGGAGACCCAGTACTTC
TRBV3-1,few,TRBJ2-1,TRBD2,CASSQDQTTSGNEQFF,TGTGCCAGCAGCCAAGATCAGACGACTAGCGGGAACGAGCAGTTCTTC
TRBV12-3/TRBV12-4,many,TRBJ2-1,-,CASSLGAGGGVHNEQFF,TGTGCCAGCAGTTTGGGCGCTGGGGGCGGGGTTCACAATGAGCAGTTCTTC
TRBV6-6,once,TRBJ2-3,TRBD2,CASSYPRTSGTKRDTQYF,TGTGCCAGCAGTTATCCCCGGACTAGCGGGACCAAACGGGATACGCAGTATTTT
TRBV11-2,few,TRBJ2-2,TRBD1,CASSFGQGNTGELFF,TGTGCCAGCAGTTTTGGACAGGGGAACACCGGGGAGCTGTTTTTT
TRBV6-5,few,TRBJ2-5,TRBD2,CASSYGLAGGAGTQYF,TGTGCCAGCAGTTACGGACTAGCGGGAGGGGCCGGGACCCAGTACTTC
TRBV6-1,few,TRBJ2-3,TRBD1,CAIGLRDRGADTQYF,TGTGCCATAGGACTCCGGGACAGGGGAGCAGATACGCAGTATTTT
TRBV7-2,few,TRBJ2-1,TRBD2,CASSLPGLAPKSSYNEQFF,TGTGCCAGCAGCCTACCGGGACTAGCCCCCAAGAGCTCCTACAATGAGCAGTTCTTC
TRBV28,many,TRBJ2-4,-,CASSETDLAKNIQYF,TGTGCCAGCAGTGAGACAGATTTAGCCAAAAACATTCAGTACTTC
TRBV6-4,few,TRBJ2-3,-,CASSARSTDTQYF,TGTGCCAGCAGTGCGAGGAGCACAGATACGCAGTATTTT
TRBV12-3/TRBV12-4,few,TRBJ2-7,-,CASSLRSSYEQYF,TGTGCCAGCAGTCTCCGGAGTTCCTACGAGCAGTACTTC
TRBV9,-,TRBJ2-3,TRBD1,CASSAGTAASTDTQYF,TGTGCCAGCAGCGCCGGGACAGCAGCTAGCACAGATACGCAGTATTTT
TRBV27,few,TRBJ2-5,-,CASWTAIQETQYF,TGTGCCAGCTGGACGGCTATACAAGAGACCCAGTACTTC
TRBV14,-,TRBJ2-5,-,CASSAWENQETQYF,TGTGCCAGCAGTGCTTGGGAGAATCAAGAGACCCAGTACTTC
TRBV4-1,many,TRBJ1-2,-,CATSDNEGSYGYTF,TGCGCCACCTCAGACAATGAGGGGTCCTATGGCTACACCTTC
TRBV3-1,-,TRBJ1-5,-,CASSQGPQTGLSNQPQHF,TGTGCCAGCAGCCAAGGTCCTCAGACAGGCCTTAGCAATCAGCCCCAGCATTTT
TRBV5-1,many,TRBJ2-1,TRBD2,CASSFQGLAGVEDQFF,TGCGCCAGCAGCTTTCAGGGACTAGCGGGAGTGGAGGATCAGTTCTTC
TRBV2,many,TRBJ2-4,-,CASKRETAKNIQYF,TGTGCCAGCAAGAGGGAGACAGCCAAAAACATTCAGTACTTC
TRBV28,few,TRBJ1-4,TRBD1,CASSLQGVNEKLFF,TGTGCCAGCAGTTTACAGGGGGTTAATGAAAAACTGTTTTTT
TRBV28,few,TRBJ1-2,-,CASSPGTPYGYTF,TGTGCCAGCAGTCCGGGGACTCCCTATGGCTACACCTTC
TRBV3-1,-,TRBJ2-2,TRBD2,CASSRGLANGELFF,TGTGCCAGCAGCCGCGGACTAGCCAACGGGGAGCTGTTTTTT
TRBV29-1,-,TRBJ1-1,-,CSVEVYRETNTEAFF,TGCAGCGTTGAAGTATATAGGGAGACGAACACTGAAGCTTTCTTT
TRBV11-1,few,TRBJ2-7,-,CASSLARGVQTYEQYF,TGTGCCAGCAGCTTAGCCAGGGGGGTGCAAACCTACGAGCAGTACTTC
TRBV11-2,-,TRBJ1-2,-,CASSSWDTSSPNYGYTF,TGTGCCAGCAGCTCATGGGACACCTCCTCTCCTAACTATGGCTACACCTTC
TRBV29-1,-,TRBJ2-3,-,CSVGGGRGPDTQYF,TGCAGCGTCGGTGGAGGGAGAGGACCAGATACGCAGTATTTT
TRBV19,few,TRBJ1-5,TRBD1,CASSIGTGGAGQPQHF,TGTGCCAGTAGTATAGGTACAGGGGGCGCGGGTCAGCCCCAGCATTTT
TRBV4-1,many,TRBJ2-3,-,CASSQEGVPPNTQYF,TGCGCCAGCAGCCAAGAGGGGGTGCCGCCGAATACGCAGTATTTT
TRBV12-3/TRBV12-4,few,TRBJ1-1,-,CASSSLGNTEAFF,TGTGCCAGCAGCTCATTAGGGAACACTGAAGCTTTCTTT
TRBV27,-,TRBJ1-5,-,CASSLFLGVQPQHF,TGTGCCAGCAGTTTATTCCTAGGGGTTCAGCCCCAGCATTTT
TRBV7-2,few,TRBJ2-1,-,CASTQYASSYNEQFF,TGTGCCAGCACTCAGTATGCCAGCTCCTACAATGAGCAGTTCTTC
TRBV11-2,-,TRBJ1-1,-,CASSLKGGLTEAFF,TGTGCCAGCAGCTTGAAGGGGGGCCTCACTGAAGCTTTCTTT
TRBV6-2/TRBV6-3,many,TRBJ1-1,-,CASSQTEGTEAFF,TGTGCCAGCAGTCAGACAGAGGGCACTGAAGCTTTCTTT
TRBV20-1,-,TRBJ2-1,-,CSARVIWADNEQFF,TGCAGTGCTAGAGTTATCTGGGCTGACAATGAGCAGTTCTTC
TRBV2,few,TRBJ2-4,TRBD1,CASKETGGIQYF,TGTGCCAGCAAAGAGACAGGGGGCATTCAGTACTTC
TRBV10-3,-,TRBJ1-4,-,CAISESGATNEKLFF,TGTGCCATCAGTGAGTCCGGGGCGACTAATGAAAAACTGTTTTTT
TRBV4-3,few,TRBJ2-2,-,CASSQEGAGVKSQGLFF,TGCGCCAGCAGCCAAGAGGGGGCAGGGGTCAAATCTCAGGGGCTGTTTTTT
TRBV7-2,-,TRBJ2-1,TRBD2,CASSSQLAGGINEQFF,TGTGCCAGCAGCTCGCAACTAGCGGGAGGTATCAATGAGCAGTTCTTC
TRBV12-3/TRBV12-4,-,TRBJ1-1,TRBD1,CATGDPGLTGGEAFF,TGTGCCACAGGCGACCCTGGACTTACAGGGGGAGAAGCTTTCTTT
TRBV28,-,TRBJ2-5,TRBD2,CASSLFLAGVEKTQYF,TGTGCCAGCAGTTTGTTCCTAGCGGGAGTTGAAAAGACCCAGTACTTC
TRBV5-1,-,TRBJ2-7,-,CASSADSLSYEQYF,TGCGCCAGCAGCGCGGACAGTCTGTCCTACGAGCAGTACTTC
TRBV10-3,few,TRBJ2-1,-,CAIREDNEQFF,TGTGCCATCCGGGAAGATAATGAGCAGTTCTTC
TRBV9,-,TRBJ2-2,TRBD1,CASSDPGQGSTGELFF,TGTGCCAGCAGCGACCCGGGACAGGGAAGTACCGGGGAGCTGTTTTTT
TRBV20-1,-,TRBJ2-3,TRBD2,CSAPRTSGGTDTQYF,TGCAGTGCCCCCCGGACTAGCGGGGGCACAGATACGCAGTATTTT
TRBV4-2,few,TRBJ2-1,-,CASTGLGANEQFF,TGTGCCAGCACGGGACTTGGGGCCAATGAGCAGTTCTTC
TRBV7-9,many,TRBJ2-1,TRBD2,CASSLTLAHYTSNEQFF,TGTGCCAGCAGTTTAACACTAGCGCATTACACTTCTAATGAGCAGTTCTTC
TRBV20-1,few,TRBJ2-7,-,CSALSPPEQYF,TGCAGTGCCCTATCCCCCCCCGAGCAGTACTTC
TRBV12-3/TRBV12-4,-,TRBJ2-7,TRBD1,CASSRTRDSGRYEQYF,TGTGCCAGCAGTCGTACCCGGGACAGTGGGCGCTACGAGCAGTACTTC
TRBV6-6,-,TRBJ1-6,-,CASSSPSSYNSPLHF,TGTGCCAGCAGCTCCCCGAGCTCCTATAATTCACCCCTCCACTTT
TRBV5-1,many,TRBJ1-1,TRBD1,CASSLPGQGGTEAFF,TGCGCCAGCAGCTTACCCGGACAGGGTGGCACTGAAGCTTTCTTT
TRBV28,-,TRBJ2-6,-,CASRADTSGANVLTF,TGTGCCAGCCGAGCAGATACCTCTGGGGCCAACGTCCTGACTTTC
TRBV24-1,few,TRBJ2-6,-,CATGYRISGANVLTF,TGTGCCACCGGCTACAGAATCTCTGGGGCCAACGTCCTGACTTTC
TRBV6-1,-,TRBJ1-5,TRBD1,CASSDFGRGVNQPQHF,TGTGCCAGCAGTGACTTTGGCAGGGGGGTCAATCAGCCCCAGCATTTT
TRBV6-6,few,TRBJ2-1,TRBD1,CASSTGTGGLQFF,TGTGCCAGCAGTACCGGGACAGGGGGTCTGCAGTTCTTC
TRBV20-1,-,TRBJ2-1,TRBD2,CSATSGREASYNEQFF,TGCAGTGCTACCTCCGGGCGGGAGGCCTCCTACAATGAGCAGTTCTTC
TRBV11-1,-,TRBJ2-7,TRBD1,CASSLGQGVAYEQYF,TGTGCCAGCAGCTTGGGACAGGGAGTTGCCTACGAGCAGTACTTC
TRBV29-1,-,TRBJ1-4,TRBD1,CSVVGRRGNEKLFF,TGCAGCGTTGTAGGGCGCAGGGGGAATGAAAAACTGTTTTTT
TRBV20-1,many,TRBJ2-4,-,CSASGSGGKNIQYF,TGCAGTGCTAGCGGGAGTGGTGGCAAAAACATTCAGTACTTC